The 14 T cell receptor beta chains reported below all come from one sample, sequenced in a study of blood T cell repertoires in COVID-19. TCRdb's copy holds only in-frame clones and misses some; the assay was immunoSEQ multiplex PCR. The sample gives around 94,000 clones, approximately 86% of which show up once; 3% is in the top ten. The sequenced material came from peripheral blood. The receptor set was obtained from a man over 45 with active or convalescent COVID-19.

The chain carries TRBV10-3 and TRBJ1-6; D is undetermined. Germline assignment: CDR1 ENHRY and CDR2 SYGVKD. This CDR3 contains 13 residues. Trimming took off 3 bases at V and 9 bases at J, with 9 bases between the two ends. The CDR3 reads CAISDGGSSPLHF. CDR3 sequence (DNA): TGTGCCATCAGTGACGGAGGAAGTTCACCCCTCCACTTT.

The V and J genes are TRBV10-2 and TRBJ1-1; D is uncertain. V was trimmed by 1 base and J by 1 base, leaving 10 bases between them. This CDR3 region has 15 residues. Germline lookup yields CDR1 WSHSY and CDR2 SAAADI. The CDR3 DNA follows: TGCGCCAGCAGTGAGTTAACAGAGGGGAACACTGAAGCTTTCTTT. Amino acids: CASSELTEGNTEAFF.

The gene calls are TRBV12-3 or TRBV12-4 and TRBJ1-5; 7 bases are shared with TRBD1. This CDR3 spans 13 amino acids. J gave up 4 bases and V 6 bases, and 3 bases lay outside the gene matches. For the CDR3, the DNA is TGTGCCAGCAGCCCACAGGGGAATCAGCCCCAGCATTTT. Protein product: CASSPQGNQPQHF.

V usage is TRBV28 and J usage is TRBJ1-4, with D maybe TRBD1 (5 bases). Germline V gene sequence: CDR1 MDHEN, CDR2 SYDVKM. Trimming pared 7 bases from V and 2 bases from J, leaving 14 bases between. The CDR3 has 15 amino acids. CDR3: CASNQGSATNEKLFF. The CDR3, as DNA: TGTGCCAGCAACCAGGGTTCAGCGACTAATGAAAAACTGTTTTTT.

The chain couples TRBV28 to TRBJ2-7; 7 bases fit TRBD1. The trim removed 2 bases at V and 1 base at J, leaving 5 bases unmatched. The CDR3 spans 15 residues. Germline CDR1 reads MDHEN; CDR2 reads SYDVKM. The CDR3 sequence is CASSLRDSFSYEQYV. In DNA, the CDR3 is TGTGCCAGCAGTTTACGGGACAGCTTTTCCTACGAGCAGTACGTC.

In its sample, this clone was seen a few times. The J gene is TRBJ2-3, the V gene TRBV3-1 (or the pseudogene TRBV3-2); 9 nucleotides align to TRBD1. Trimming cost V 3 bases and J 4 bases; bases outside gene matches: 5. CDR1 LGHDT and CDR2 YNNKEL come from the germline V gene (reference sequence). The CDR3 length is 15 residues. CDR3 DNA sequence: TGTGCCAGCAGCCAGACAGGGGGTAACGCAGATACGCAGTATTTT. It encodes CASSQTGGNADTQYF.

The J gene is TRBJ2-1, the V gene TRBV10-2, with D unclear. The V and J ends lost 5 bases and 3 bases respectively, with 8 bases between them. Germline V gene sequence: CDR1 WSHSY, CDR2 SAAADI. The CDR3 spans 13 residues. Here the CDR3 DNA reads TGCGCCAGCAGTAACCCTAACTACAATGAGCAGTTCTTC. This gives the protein CASSNPNYNEQFF.

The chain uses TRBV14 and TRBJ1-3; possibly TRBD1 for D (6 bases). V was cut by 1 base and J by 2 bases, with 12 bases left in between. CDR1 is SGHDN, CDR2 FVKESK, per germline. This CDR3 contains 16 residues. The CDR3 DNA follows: TGTGCCAGCAGCCAAGCGGCCAGGGGCCCTGGAAACACCATATATTTT. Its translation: CASSQAARGPGNTIYF.

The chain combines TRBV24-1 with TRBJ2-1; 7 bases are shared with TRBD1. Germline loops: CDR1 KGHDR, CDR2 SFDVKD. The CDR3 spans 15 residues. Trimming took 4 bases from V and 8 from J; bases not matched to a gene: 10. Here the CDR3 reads CATSERQTGKYEQFF. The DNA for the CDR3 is TGTGCCACCAGTGAGAGACAGACAGGGAAGTATGAGCAGTTCTTC.

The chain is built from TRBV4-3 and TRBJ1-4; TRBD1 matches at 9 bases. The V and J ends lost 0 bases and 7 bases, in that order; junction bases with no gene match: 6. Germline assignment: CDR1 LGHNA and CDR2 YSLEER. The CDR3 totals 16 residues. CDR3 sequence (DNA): TGCGCCAGCAGCCAAGATTGGGGACAGGGTCGTGAAAAACTGTTTTTT. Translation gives CASSQDWGQGREKLFF.

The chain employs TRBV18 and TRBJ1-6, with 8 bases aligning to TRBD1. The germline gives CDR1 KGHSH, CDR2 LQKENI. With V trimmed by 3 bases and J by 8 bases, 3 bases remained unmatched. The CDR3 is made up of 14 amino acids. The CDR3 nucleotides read TGTGCCAGCTCACCGACAGGGGCCGATTCACCCCTCCACTTT. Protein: CASSPTGADSPLHF.

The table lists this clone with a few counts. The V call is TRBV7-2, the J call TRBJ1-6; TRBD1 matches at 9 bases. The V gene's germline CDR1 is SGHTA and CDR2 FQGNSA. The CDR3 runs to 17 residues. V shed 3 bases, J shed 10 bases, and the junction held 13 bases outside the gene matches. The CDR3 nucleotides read TGTGCCAGCAGCTTTTCCTCCGGGACAGGGACCGGGTCACCCCTCCACTTT. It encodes CASSFSSGTGTGSPLHF.

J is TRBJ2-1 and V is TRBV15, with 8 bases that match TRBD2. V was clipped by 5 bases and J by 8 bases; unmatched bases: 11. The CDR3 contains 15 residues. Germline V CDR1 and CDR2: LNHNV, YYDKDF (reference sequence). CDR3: CATSGPRGGPDEQFF. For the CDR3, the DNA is TGTGCCACCAGCGGCCCCCGGGGGGGCCCCGATGAGCAGTTCTTC. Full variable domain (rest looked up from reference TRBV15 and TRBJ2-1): DAMVIQNPRYQVTQFGKPVTLSCSQTLNHNVMYWYQQKSSQAPKLLFHYYDKDFNNEADTPDNFQSRRPNTSFCFLDIRSPGLGDTAMYLCATSGPRGGPDEQFFGPGTRLTVL.

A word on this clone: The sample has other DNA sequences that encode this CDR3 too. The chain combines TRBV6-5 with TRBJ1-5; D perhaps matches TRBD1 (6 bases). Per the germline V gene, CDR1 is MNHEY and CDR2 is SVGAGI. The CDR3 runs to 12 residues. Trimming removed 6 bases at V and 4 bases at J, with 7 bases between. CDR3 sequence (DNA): TGTGCCAGCAGGCAGGGGAATCAGCCCCAGCATTTT. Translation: CASRQGNQPQHF.